This T cell receptor (beta chain) comes out of a study of graft-versus-host responses after intestinal transplantation. Study overall: Every recipient had anti-thymocyte globulin induction and about three years of tacrolimus plus steroids. The study's findings and limits: The authors found GvH clones in recipient marrow, some appearing first in ileum or blood. Early post-transplant falls in HvG clones accompanied the peak levels of circulating GvH clones. Patients who carried graft-donor T cell macrochimerism also had high graft-versus-host to host-versus-graft clonal ratios in their allografts.

This clone was observed a single time. Its antigen is as yet unknown. The CDR3 length is 13 residues. V shed 3 bases and J 6 bases; nucleotides not matched to a gene: 6. CDR1 is GTSNPN and CDR2 is SVGIG in the germline V gene (reference sequence). Here immunoSEQ multiplex PCR was the method, and the copy in TCRdb shows in-frame clones only, minus some. The data show under 100,000 clones, around 93% seen once. Here the sequenced sample was unstimulated CD8+ T cells sorted from spleen or lymph node cells, taken before transplant. J is TRBJ2-7 and V is TRBV30; 9 bases fit TRBD1. The TCR comes from a human donor who was the organ donor for an intestinal transplant. The DNA of the CDR3 is TGTGCCTGGAGCGTACAGGGGGCCAGCGAGCAGTACTTC. The encoded protein is CAWSVQGASEQYF.